Sequencing of this T cell receptor beta chain was carried out in a study of shared clonotypes between healthy human individuals (dated by TCRdb to 2020 to 2022). About the study as a whole: The cohort comprised a couple of women and a few men aged 18 to 49 years. Each donor's leukapheresis produced roughly between roughly 0.85 and 10 billion PBMCs. Per donor, three plates each were used for CD4 naive and CD4 memory, two for CD8 naive, and one for CD8 memory. To estimate repertoire size and how much clonotypes are shared between individuals, the study performed deep sequencing of blood TCR repertoires from roughly five healthy adults. Different laboratories and diverse techniques were used to prepare libraries and sequence TCR repertoires, to increase sequencing depth and limit assay-specific biases. On the study overall, not on this receptor specifically: Sampling was limited to blood, and TCR repertoires in tissue likely differ from TCR repertoires in blood. Pairwise subsampling indicated that sequencing depth was expected to affect the degree of clonotype sharing among donors. The small number of donors limited the genetic and exposure-history diversity represented. Incomplete sequencing was indicated by rarefaction of sorted-subset datasets, despite the large sequencing depth. Higher generation probabilities were observed for clonotypes shared by all four sorted-subset donors than for non-shared clonotypes. About 5% of naive CD4, roughly 3.5% of naive CD8, 2.3% of memory CD4, and 0.35% to 0.5% of memory CD8 clonotypes were shared across several donors. Estimated clonotype richness was generally larger for naive than for memory subsets.

CDR1 and CDR2 are drawn from the germline V gene: SGHTA, FQGTGA. The CDR3 contains 15 residues, cysteine and phenylalanine counted. Kept here is only the CDR3 DNA, which spans 45 bases and is read in frame from base 1. Trimming at the junction amounts to 2 bases on V and 0 bases on J, and the germline ends lie 11 bases apart. On this clone: Its binding antigen is unknown. No qualities accompany the bases; no much larger clone lies one base away.

The donors were healthy, HIV-negative adults with no recently reported acute infections or vaccinations. All donors were Caucasian adults living in Nashville, Tennessee, USA. CD4+ T cells were enriched by magnetic negative selection, after which naive cells were positively selected on CD45RA and the negative fraction was taken as the memory subset. Blood was obtained by leukapheresis, after which PBMCs were separated by Ficoll-Histopaque density gradient centrifugation and cryopreserved in liquid nitrogen vapor phase. Analytical flow cytometry was used to check the purity and quantity of each magnetically sorted T cell population. Each sorted fraction had its genomic DNA isolated and then quantified by UV absorbance on a Nanodrop 2000c. TCR CDR3 regions were amplified from genomic DNA by multiplex PCR using the deep immunoSEQ assay. Genomic DNA extracted from each cell subset was distributed evenly over all wells of several immunoSEQ 96-well plates, and each plate served as one replicate. For sorted subsets, around 200 ng genomic DNA, equal to some 30,000 T cell genomes, was loaded into each replicate PCR. Purified libraries were quantified with a Qubit 3.0 fluorometer, sized on a Bioanalyzer 2100, and re-quantified with the KAPA Library Quantification kit. A separate single-read 150-cycle Illumina NextSeq 550 flow cell was used to sequence each immunoSEQ 96-well plate. The study's processing was this. Because only junctional sequences without quality scores were contained in the immunoSEQ output, filtering matching that applied to full-length reads could not be performed. Sequences were annotated with PyIR, a Python wrapper for IgBLAST v1.9, using IMGT germline references to assign V/J genes and CDR3. Reads were filtered out if the reads had weak V/J assignments (E-value above 1e-6), no CDR3, stop codons, out-of-frame junctions, or ambiguous translated residues. A V3J clonotype was defined by an identical inferred V gene, J gene, and CDR3 amino acid sequence. Percentage overlap between repertoires was computed as shared unique clonotypes divided by the size of the smaller repertoire. Richness of each repertoire was evaluated using RTK rarefaction, the Chao1 estimator, and Recon v2.1 estimates of unobserved clonotypes. For all TCRbeta clonotypes obtained by the gDNA method from several donors, generation probabilities were computed with OLGA. TCRdb limited this immuneACCESS table to in-frame rearrangements with V and J called. A share of clones is missing; checked studies link under half to unresolved V genes, and the rest is unexplained. The V and J calls and clone size were taken over from that table, and D and trimming were inferred from the DNA. The sample yields about 2.4 million clones; over 85% were counted once. The ten most abundant clones make up roughly 0.39% of the sample.

This receptor was taken from a young man in good health. Some clones in this sample may be carry-over from other donors' samples. The sample comprised naive CD4+ T cells from PBMCs. According to the study, the label for this sample's cell subset or site signals: CD45RA+ positively selected. This sequence uses TRBV7-3 and TRBJ2-7; the best D guess is TRBD1, with 5 bases matching. The sequence in DNA is TGTGCCAGCAGCTTAGGGGCGGCCTCCTCCTACGAGCAGTACTTC. This encodes CASSLGAASSYEQYF.